The 15 T cell receptor beta chains below come from one sample, sequenced in a study of T cell changes during pregnancy in multiple sclerosis. Generated by immunoSEQ multiplex PCR, the TCRdb table keeps only in-frame clones and is missing some. The top ten hold more than 0.7% of the sample, which has just under 60,000 clones, 80% to 95% seen once. Here the sequenced sample was peripheral blood, taken in the first trimester of pregnancy. The receptors derive from a female donor with multiple sclerosis, enrolled in a pregnancy study.

V usage is TRBV7-8 and J usage is TRBJ1-3, with a weak D call TRBD1 (5 bases). Trimming removed 5 bases at V and 2 bases at J, with 10 bases between. Germline CDR1 SGHVS, CDR2 FQNEAQ. The length of the CDR3 is 14 residues. The CDR3 here is CASSPSTAGNTIYF. The CDR3 bases are TGTGCCAGCAGCCCCTCGACAGCTGGAAACACCATATATTTT.

The rearrangement uses TRBV7-2 and TRBJ1-3; 10 nucleotides align to TRBD1. V lost 5 bases, J lost 4 bases, and 8 bases stayed unmatched. The germline V gene has CDR1 SGHTA and CDR2 FQGNSA. The CDR3 runs 16 residues. Here the CDR3 reads CASSAGQGGLGNTIYF. The CDR3 DNA reads TGTGCCAGCAGCGCCGGACAGGGGGGATTAGGAAACACCATATATTTT.

As DNA, the CDR3 is TGTGCCAGTACCCCAGCGGGGGGCCCCCAAGAGACCCAGTACTTC. Protein: CASTPAGGPQETQYF. The genes are TRBV19 and TRBJ2-5; 9 bases are a match to TRBD2. V dropped 7 bases and J dropped 1; count of bases not matched to a gene: 7. CDR1 and CDR2 from the germline V gene are LNHDA and SQIVND (reference sequence). This CDR3 has 15 residues.

In DNA, the CDR3 is TGCGCCAGCAGCCAAGTTCCCTTTGGCAACTCTGGAAACACCATATATTTT. This encodes CASSQVPFGNSGNTIYF. The V and J genes are TRBV4-1 and TRBJ1-3; unclear D gene. Germline V gene data show CDR1 as MGHRA and CDR2 as YSYEKL. The CDR3 totals 17 residues. V gave up 1 base and J gave up 0 bases, with 13 bases separating them.

This clone occurred once. The rearrangement joins TRBV5-1 to TRBJ2-7; 9 bases align to TRBD1. CDR1 and CDR2 from the germline V gene are SGHRS and YFSETQ. The CDR3 has 15 amino acids. V shed 4 bases and J 0 bases; nucleotides not matched to a gene: 5. The CDR3 loop is CASSGGQGSSYEQYF. The CDR3, as DNA: TGCGCCAGCAGCGGGGGACAGGGCAGCTCCTACGAGCAGTACTTC.

This sequence joins TRBV9 and TRBJ1-3, with 8 bases lining up with TRBD1. Germline V gives CDR1 SGDLS, CDR2 YYNGEE. The CDR3 spans 20 residues. V lost 0 bases, J lost 4 bases, and 18 bases stayed unmatched. CDR3 residues: CASSVGIPEATGGKGNTIYF. CDR3 in DNA: TGTGCCAGCAGCGTAGGGATCCCCGAGGCCACAGGGGGAAAAGGAAACACCATATATTTT.

The V and J genes are TRBV9 and TRBJ2-1, with 10 bases fitting TRBD2. This CDR3 has 13 amino acids. Germline CDR1 reads SGDLS; CDR2 reads YYNGEE. The chain's CDR3 is CASGGATYNEQFF. As DNA, the CDR3 is TGTGCAAGCGGGGGGGCCACTTACAATGAGCAGTTCTTC.

In nucleotides, the CDR3 is TGTGCCACCAGCAAGGACAGGGCGTTATTTCAGCCCCAGCATTTT. Residues: CATSKDRALFQPQHF. V and J are TRBV15 and TRBJ1-5; 8 nucleotides align to TRBD1. V dropped 4 bases and J dropped 6; count of bases not matched to a gene: 8. The germline gives CDR1 LNHNV, CDR2 YYDKDF (reference sequence). The CDR3 covers 15 residues. Full variable domain (rest looked up from reference TRBV15 and TRBJ1-5): DAMVIQNPRYQVTQFGKPVTLSCSQTLNHNVMYWYQQKSSQAPKLLFHYYDKDFNNEADTPDNFQSRRPNTSFCFLDIRSPGLGDTAMYLCATSKDRALFQPQHFGDGTRLSIL.

The chain recombines TRBV11-2 with TRBJ1-2; D is possibly TRBD1 (6 bases). Germline V gene sequence: CDR1 SGHAT, CDR2 FQNNGV. The CDR3 covers 15 residues. Trimming cost V 3 bases and J 4 bases, with 15 bases left between them. The CDR3 sequence: CASSLGPQQGYGYTF. The CDR3 DNA is TGTGCCAGCAGCTTGGGGCCCCAACAGGGCTATGGCTACACCTTC.

The chain carries TRBV9 and TRBJ2-3; TRBD2 matches 16 bases. The CDR3 consists of 15 residues. Losses at the gene ends were 3 bases for V and 7 bases for J; bases not matched to a gene: 2. CDR1 SGDLS and CDR2 YYNGEE come from the germline V gene. The CDR3 sequence: CASSEGLAGGNTQYF. The CDR3 nucleotides read TGTGCCAGCAGCGAGGGACTAGCGGGGGGGAATACGCAGTATTTT.

The rearrangement uses TRBV14 and TRBJ2-3; TRBD1 matches at 12 bases. This CDR3 contains 18 residues. With 3 bases clipped from V and 1 base from J, the junction kept 8 bases outside the gene matches. The germline CDR1 and CDR2 sequences are SGHDN and FVKESK. Written as DNA, the CDR3 is TGTGCCAGCAGCCAGCGTCCCGGGACAGGGGGCCGCACAGATACGCAGTATTTT. Protein sequence: CASSQRPGTGGRTDTQYF.

The chain is built from TRBV4-2 and TRBJ2-3, with 9 bases lining up with TRBD2. The CDR3 totals 18 residues. Unmatched junction bases numbered 7, after V lost 0 bases and J lost 0 bases. Germline CDR1 is LGHNA and CDR2 is YNFKEQ. The CDR3 here is CASSQDSLAGSSTDTQYF. CDR3 bases: TGTGCCAGCAGCCAAGACTCCCTAGCGGGATCTAGCACAGATACGCAGTATTTT.

V usage is TRBV6-1 and J usage is TRBJ1-5; 8 nucleotides agree with TRBD1. The germline V gene has CDR1 MNHNS and CDR2 SASEGT. The CDR3 covers 16 residues. V trimming: 3 bases; J trimming: 1 base; junction bases outside the gene matches: 5. The CDR3 coding sequence is TGTGCCAGCAGTGAGGACAGGGAGGTGAGCAATCAGCCCCAGCATTTT. Its translation: CASSEDREVSNQPQHF.

This chain joins TRBV5-6 and TRBJ2-5; perhaps TRBD1 as D (5 bases). Germline lookup yields CDR1 SGHDT and CDR2 YYEEEE. CDR3 length: 16 residues. With 3 bases removed from V and 5 bases from J, the gap between germline ends came to 20 bases. CDR3 bases: TGTGCCAGCAGCTGGGGAACGACAGCTACGACGGAGACCCAGTACTTC. It is translated as CASSWGTTATTETQYF.

V is TRBV5-4 and J is TRBJ2-7; TRBD1 agrees at 12 bases. The CDR3 consists of 15 residues. Germline loops: CDR1 SGHNT, CDR2 YYREEE (reference sequence). The ends lost 1 base at V and 7 bases at J; junction bases unmatched: 6. DNA of the CDR3: TGTGCCAGCAGCTTGTGGGACAGGGGGCAGGGGGAGCAGTACTTC. Translating it yields CASSLWDRGQGEQYF.